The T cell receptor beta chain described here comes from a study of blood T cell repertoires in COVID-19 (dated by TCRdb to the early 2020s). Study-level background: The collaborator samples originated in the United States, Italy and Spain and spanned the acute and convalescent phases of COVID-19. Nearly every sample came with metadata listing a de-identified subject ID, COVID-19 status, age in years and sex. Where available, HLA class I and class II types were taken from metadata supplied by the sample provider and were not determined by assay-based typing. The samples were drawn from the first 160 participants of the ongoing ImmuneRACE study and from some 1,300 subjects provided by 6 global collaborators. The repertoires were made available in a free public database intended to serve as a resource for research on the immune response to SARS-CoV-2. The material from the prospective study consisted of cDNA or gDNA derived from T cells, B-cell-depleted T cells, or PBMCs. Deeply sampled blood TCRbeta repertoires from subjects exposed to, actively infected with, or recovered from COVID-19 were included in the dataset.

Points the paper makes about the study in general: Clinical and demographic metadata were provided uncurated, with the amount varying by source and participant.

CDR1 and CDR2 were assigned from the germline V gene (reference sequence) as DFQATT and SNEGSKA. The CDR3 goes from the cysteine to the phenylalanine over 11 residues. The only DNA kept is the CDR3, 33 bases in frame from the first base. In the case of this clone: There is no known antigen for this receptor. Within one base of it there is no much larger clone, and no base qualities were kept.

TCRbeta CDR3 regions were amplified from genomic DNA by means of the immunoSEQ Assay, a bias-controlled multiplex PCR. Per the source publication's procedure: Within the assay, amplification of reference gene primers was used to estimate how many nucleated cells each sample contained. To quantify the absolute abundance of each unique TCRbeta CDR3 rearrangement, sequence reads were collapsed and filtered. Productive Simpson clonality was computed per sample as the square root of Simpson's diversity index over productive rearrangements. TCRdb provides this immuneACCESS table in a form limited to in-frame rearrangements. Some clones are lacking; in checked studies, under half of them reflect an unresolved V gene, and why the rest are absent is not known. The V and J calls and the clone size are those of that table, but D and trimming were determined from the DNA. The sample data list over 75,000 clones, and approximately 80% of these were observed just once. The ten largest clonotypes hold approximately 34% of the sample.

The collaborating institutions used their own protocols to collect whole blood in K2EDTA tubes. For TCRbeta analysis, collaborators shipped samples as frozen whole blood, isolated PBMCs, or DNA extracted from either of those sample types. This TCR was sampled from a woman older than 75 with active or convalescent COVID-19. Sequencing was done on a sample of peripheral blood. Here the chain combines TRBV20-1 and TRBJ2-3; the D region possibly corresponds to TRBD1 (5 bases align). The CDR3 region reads CGAETTDTQYF. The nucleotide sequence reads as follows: TGCGGGGCGGAGACCACAGATACGCAGTATTTT.